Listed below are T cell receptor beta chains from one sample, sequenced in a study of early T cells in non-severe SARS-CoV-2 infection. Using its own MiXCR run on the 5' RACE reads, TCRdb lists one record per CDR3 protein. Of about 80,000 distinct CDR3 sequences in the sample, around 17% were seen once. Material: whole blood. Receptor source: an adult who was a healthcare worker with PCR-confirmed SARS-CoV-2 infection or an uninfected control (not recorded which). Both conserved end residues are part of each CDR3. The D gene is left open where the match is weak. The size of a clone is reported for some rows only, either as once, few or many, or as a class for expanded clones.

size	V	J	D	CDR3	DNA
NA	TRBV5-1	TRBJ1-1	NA	CASSLTGSRQVNTEAFF	TGCGCCAGCAGCCTGACCGGGTCGAGGCAGGTGAACACTGAAGCTTTCTTT
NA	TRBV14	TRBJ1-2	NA	CASSPDRVGYTF	TGTGCCAGCAGTCCGGACAGAGTTGGCTACACCTTC
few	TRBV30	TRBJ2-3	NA	CAWGGETGATDTQYF	TGTGCCTGGGGGGGGGAGACAGGGGCCACAGATACGCAGTATTTT
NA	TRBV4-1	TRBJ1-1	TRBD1	CASSHADRADTEAFF	TGCGCCAGCAGCCACGCTGACAGGGCCGACACTGAAGCTTTCTTT
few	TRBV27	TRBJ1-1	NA	CASSLGPQAFF	TGTGCCAGCAGTTTAGGACCCCAAGCTTTCTTT
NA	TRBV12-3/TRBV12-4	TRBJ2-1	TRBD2	CASSSPGTSGRTTYNEQFF	TGTGCCAGCAGTTCCCCCGGGACTAGCGGGAGGACCACCTACAATGAGCAGTTCTTC
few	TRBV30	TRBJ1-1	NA	CACRRNTEAFF	TGTGCCTGCCGGCGGAACACTGAAGCTTTCTTT
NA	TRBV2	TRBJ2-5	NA	CASRGDPSETQYF	TGTGCCAGCAGAGGGGACCCTAGCGAGACCCAGTACTTC
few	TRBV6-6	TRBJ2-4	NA	CASSIGENIQYF	TGTGCCAGCAGTATAGGAGAAAACATTCAGTACTTC
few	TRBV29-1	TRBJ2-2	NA	CSVASGTFTGELFF	TGCAGCGTCGCCTCCGGGACATTCACCGGGGAGCTGTTTTTT
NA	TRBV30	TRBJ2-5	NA	CAWSPGFQETQYF	TGTGCCTGGAGTCCAGGGTTCCAAGAGACCCAGTACTTC